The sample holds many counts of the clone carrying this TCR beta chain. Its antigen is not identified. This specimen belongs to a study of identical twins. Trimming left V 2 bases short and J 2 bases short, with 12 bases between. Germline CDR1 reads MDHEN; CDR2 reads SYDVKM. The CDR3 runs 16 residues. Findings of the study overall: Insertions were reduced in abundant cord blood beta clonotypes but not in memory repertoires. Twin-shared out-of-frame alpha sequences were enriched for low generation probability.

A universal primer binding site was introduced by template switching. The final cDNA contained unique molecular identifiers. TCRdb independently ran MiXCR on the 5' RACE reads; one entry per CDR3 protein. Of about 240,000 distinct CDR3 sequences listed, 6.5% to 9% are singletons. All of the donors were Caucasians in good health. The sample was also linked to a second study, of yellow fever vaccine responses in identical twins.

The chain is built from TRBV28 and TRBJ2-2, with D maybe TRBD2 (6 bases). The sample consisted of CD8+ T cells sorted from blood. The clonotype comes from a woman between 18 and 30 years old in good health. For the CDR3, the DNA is TGTGCCAGCAGTTTAGGGGGGAGTTTTAACACCGGGGAGCTGTTTTTT. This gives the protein CASSLGGSFNTGELFF.